This TCR beta chain was sequenced for a study of T cells in tuberculosis (dated by TCRdb to the late 2010s). In the study overall: In the study, CD1B tetramers and high-throughput TCR immunosequencing were combined to characterize T cells specific for the mycobacterial lipid antigen glucose monomycolate (GMM). With ten people per group, a South African clinical cohort compared IGRA-negative adolescents, IGRA-positive adolescents with latent tuberculosis, and adults with active tuberculosis. Findings and caveats that apply to the study as a whole: Compared with IGRA-negative controls, TCR-alpha repertoires from active tuberculosis had smaller mean NN-distances to GMM-specific TCRs, which suggests clonal expansion of these TCRs. Using GEM motif frequencies, a classifier achieved around 70% accuracy, whereas a classifier built on the diverse GMM-specific repertoire got to under 90% accuracy (AUROC around 0.89). Clinical samples were selected based on the availability of cryopreserved specimens, with adults included as active tuberculosis cases and adolescents included as controls. Shorter CDR3-alpha lengths in active tuberculosis patients partly drove the smaller NN-distances, and the TCR-beta difference was not statistically significant.

A word on this clone: Its target antigen remains unknown. The sample holds no much larger clone one base away, and base qualities are not on file.

The germline V gene gives CDR1 as SGHTA and CDR2 as FQGNSA. Inclusive of the bounding cysteine and phenylalanine, the CDR3 is 18 residues long. Of the read, only the CDR3 DNA is kept; its 54 bases are in frame from base 1. Trimming removed 1 base from V and 8 bases from J; the gene matches leave 16 bases unexplained. At study entry, adolescents were screened for latent tuberculosis infection by tuberculin skin test and QuantiFERON-TB GOLD In-Tube IGRA. Immunosequencing was performed on unsorted cryopreserved PBMC and covered roughly 100,000 T cells per clinical donor on average. Eleven high schools in the Worcester region of the Western Cape, South Africa, served as enrollment sites for adolescents aged 12 to 18 years. Ten M. tuberculosis-infected adolescents and some ten uninfected adolescents were selected, with the two groups matched for age and sex. For the adolescents, PBMC were isolated by density centrifugation from freshly drawn heparinized blood and then cryopreserved.

The immunoSEQ multiplex PCR assay was used to generate TCR libraries, with TCR-beta and/or TCR-alpha/delta assays applied to each sample. The amplified TCR libraries were sequenced using the Illumina high-throughput platform. The original methods were these. Clustering and dimensionality reduction were performed using pairwise TCRdist distances among GMM-specific receptors from ex vivo sorted or in vitro expanded T cells. Each clinical repertoire was assigned a mean NN-distance score, defined as the average TCRdist to the nearest 10% of tetramer-positive reference sequences. GEM TCR motif frequency was calculated as the fraction of unique TCRs that matched known GEM sequences by V/J usage and CDR3 length. Active tuberculosis was classified by linear discriminant analysis with leave-one-out cross-validation, implemented in scikit-learn. TCRdb retrieved this table from immuneACCESS and kept in-frame rearrangements only. Not all clones are present; in checked studies, unresolved V genes account for under half, and no reason is known for the remainder. The V and J calls and the clone size are those of that table, but D and trimming were determined from the DNA. The sample yields roughly 40,000 clones; approximately 95% were counted once. Around 3.3% of the sample is taken by the ten largest.

Sequenced material: PBMCs. Recombination joined TRBV7-2 with TRBJ2-1, with TRBD2 matching 8 junction bases. The receptor was derived from a donor aged 10-29 years with latent tuberculosis or without tuberculosis infection. The CDR3 region: CASSLELGTGTSLDEQFF. Read as DNA, the sequence is TGTGCCAGCAGCTTAGAGTTGGGGACCGGGACTAGTCTCGATGAGCAGTTCTTC. The full variable domain, with segments outside the CDR3 supplied by the reference TRBV7-2 and TRBJ2-1 proteins, appears as GAGVSQSPSNKVTEKGKDVELRCDPISGHTALYWYRQSLGQGLEFLIYFQGNSAPDKSGLPSDRFSAERTGGSVSTLTIQRTQQEDSAVYLCASSLELGTGTSLDEQFFGPGTRLTVL.